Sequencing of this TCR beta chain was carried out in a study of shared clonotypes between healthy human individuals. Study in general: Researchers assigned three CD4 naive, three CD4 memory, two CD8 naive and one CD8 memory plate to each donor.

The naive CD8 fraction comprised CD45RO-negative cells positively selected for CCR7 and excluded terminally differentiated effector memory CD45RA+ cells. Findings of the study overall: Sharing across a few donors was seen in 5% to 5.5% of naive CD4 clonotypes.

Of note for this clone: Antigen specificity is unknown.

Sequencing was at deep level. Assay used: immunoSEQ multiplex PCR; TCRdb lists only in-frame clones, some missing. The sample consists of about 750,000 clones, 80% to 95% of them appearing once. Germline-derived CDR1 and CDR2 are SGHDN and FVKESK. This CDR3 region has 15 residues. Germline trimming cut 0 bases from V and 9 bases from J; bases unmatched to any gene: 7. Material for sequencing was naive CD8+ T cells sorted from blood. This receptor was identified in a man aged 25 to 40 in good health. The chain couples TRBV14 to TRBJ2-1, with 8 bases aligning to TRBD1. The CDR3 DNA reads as TGTGCCAGCAGCCAAGACCTACAGGGGGTGGGTGAGCAGTTCTTC. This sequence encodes CASSQDLQGVGEQFF.